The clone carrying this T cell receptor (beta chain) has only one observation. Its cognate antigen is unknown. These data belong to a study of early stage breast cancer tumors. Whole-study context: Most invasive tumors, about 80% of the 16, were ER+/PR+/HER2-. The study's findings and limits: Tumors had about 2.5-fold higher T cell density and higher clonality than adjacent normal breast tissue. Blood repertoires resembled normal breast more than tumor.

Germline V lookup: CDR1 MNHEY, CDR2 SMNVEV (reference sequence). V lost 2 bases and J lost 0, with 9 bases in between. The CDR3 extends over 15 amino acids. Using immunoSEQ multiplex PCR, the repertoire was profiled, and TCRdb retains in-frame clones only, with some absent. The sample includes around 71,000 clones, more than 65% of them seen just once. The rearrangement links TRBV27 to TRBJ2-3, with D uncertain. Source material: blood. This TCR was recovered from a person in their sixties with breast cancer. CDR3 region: CASSLGAPSTDTQYF. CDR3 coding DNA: TGTGCCAGCAGTTTAGGAGCCCCTAGCACAGATACGCAGTATTTT.